This TCR beta chain came from a study of blood T cell repertoires in COVID-19. All enrollees were roughly 18 to 95 years old and from about two dozen US areas. About this clone: The DNA is left out, because the CDR3 cannot be placed on it with certainty; the CDR3 is given as TCRdb lists it.

Some clones are missing from TCRdb's copy, which holds only in-frame ones; the method was immunoSEQ multiplex PCR. The sample carries around 250,000 clones, roughly four fifths recorded once. Sequencing was done on a sample of PBMCs or T cells enriched from blood (not recorded which). The sequence was collected from a middle-aged man who had recovered from COVID-19.

CDR3 region: CASSTSMDRGNQPQHF. The V call is TRBV28, the J call TRBJ1-5; TRBD1, the table's D call, lacks a check against the DNA. From its first to its last residue, the CDR3 has 16 amino acids. Germline-derived CDR1 and CDR2 are MDHEN and SYDVKM.